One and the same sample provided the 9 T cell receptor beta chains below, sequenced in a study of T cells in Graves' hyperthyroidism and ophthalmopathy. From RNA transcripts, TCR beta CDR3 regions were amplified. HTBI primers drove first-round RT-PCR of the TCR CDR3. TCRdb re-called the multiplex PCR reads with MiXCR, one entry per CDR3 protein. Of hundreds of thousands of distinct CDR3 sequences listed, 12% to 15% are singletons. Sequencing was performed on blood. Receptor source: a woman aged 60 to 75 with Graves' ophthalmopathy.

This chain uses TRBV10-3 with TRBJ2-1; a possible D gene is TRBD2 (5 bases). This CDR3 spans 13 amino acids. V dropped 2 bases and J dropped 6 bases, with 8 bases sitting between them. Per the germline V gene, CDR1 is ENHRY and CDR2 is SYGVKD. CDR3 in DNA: TGTGCCATCAGTGAGGGACTTCCCAATGAGCAGTTCTTC. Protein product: CAISEGLPNEQFF.

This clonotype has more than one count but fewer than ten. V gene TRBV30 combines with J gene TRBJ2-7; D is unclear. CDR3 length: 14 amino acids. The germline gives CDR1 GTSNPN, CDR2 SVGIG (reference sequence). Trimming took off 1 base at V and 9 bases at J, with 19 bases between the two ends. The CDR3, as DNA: TGTGCCTGGAGTGGAGCAATCGGGCGCGAAGGGCAGTACTTC. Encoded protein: CAWSGAIGREGQYF.

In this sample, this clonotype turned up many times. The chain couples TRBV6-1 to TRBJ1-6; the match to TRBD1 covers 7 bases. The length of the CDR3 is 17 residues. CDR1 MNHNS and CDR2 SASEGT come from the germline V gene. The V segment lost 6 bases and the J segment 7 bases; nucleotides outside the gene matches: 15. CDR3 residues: CASRPPGAGTANSPLHF. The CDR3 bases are TGTGCCAGCAGACCTCCCGGCGCGGGGACAGCCAATTCACCCCTCCACTTT.

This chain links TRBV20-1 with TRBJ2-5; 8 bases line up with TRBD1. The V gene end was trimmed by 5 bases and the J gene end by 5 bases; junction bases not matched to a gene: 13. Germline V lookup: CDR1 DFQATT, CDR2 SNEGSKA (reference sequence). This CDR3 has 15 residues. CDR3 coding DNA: TGCAGTGCTCATGGATCGGACAGGGCGTCTGAGACCCAGTACTTC. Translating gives CSAHGSDRASETQYF.

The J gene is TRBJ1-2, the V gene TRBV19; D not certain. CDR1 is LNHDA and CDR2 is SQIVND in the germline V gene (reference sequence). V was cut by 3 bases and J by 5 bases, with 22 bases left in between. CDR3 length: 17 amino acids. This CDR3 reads CASSMPIRAERNYGYTF. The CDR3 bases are TGTGCCAGTAGTATGCCCATTCGGGCGGAGAGGAATTATGGCTACACCTTC.

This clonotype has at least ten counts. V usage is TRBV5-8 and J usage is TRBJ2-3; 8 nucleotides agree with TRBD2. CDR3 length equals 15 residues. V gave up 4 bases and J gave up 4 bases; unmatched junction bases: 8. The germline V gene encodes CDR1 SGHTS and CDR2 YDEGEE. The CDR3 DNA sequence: TGTGCCAGCAGCCCTGGACTAGCACAAGCAGATACGCAGTATTTT. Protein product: CASSPGLAQADTQYF.

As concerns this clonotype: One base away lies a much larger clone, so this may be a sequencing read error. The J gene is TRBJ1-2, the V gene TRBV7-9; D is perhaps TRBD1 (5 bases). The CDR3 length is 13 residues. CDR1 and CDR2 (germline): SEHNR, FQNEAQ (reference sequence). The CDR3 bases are TGTGCCAGCAGCAATCGGGGGTACTATGGCCACACCTTC. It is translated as CASSNRGYYGHTF.

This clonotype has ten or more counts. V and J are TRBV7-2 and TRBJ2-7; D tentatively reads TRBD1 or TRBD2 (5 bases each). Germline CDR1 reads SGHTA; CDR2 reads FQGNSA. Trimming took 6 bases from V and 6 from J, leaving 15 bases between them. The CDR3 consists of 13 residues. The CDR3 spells CASRGVPRGEQYF. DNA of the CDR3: TGTGCCAGCAGGGGGGTCCCGAGAGGCGAGCAGTACTTC.

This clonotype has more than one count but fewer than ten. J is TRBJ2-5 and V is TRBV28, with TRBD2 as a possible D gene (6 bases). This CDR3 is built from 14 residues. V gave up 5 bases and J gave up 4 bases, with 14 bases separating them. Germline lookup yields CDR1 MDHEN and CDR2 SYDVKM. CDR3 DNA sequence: TGTGCCAGCAGTGAGGGGAGGATCCCAGAGACCCAGTACTTC. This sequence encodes CASSEGRIPETQYF.